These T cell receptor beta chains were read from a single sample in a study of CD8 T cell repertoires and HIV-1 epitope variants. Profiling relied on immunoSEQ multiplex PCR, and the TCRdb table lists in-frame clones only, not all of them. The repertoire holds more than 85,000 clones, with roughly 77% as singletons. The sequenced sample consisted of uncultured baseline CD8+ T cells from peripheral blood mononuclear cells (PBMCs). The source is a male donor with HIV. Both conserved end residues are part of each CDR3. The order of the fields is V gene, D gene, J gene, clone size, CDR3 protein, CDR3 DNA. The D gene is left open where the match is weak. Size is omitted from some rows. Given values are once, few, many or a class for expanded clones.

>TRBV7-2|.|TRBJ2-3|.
CASSRLGRADTQYF
TGTGCCAGCAGCCGCCTGGGGAGAGCAGATACGCAGTATTTT
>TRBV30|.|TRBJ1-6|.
CAWSPTRGGRAPLHF
TGTGCCTGGAGTCCGACGAGGGGAGGTAGGGCACCCCTCCACTTT
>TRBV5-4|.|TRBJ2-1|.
CASSLYEPTGEQFF
TGTGCCAGCAGCTTGTATGAGCCGACAGGTGAGCAGTTCTTC
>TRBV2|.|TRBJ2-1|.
CASRGGPRVGEQFF
TGTGCCAGCAGGGGGGGGCCTAGAGTTGGTGAGCAGTTCTTC
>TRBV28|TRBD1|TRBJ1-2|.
CASNSGQGNGYTF
TGTGCCAGCAACAGCGGACAGGGAAATGGCTACACCTTC
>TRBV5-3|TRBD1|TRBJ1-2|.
CASSDPGTGVLGAF
TGTGCCAGCAGCGATCCCGGGACAGGGGTCCTCGGTGCCTTC
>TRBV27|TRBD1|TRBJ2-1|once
CASSLGQEYNEQFF
TGTGCCAGCAGCCTGGGACAGGAGTACAATGAGCAGTTCTTC
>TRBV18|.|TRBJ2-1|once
CASSRGGANGNNEQFF
TGTGCCAGCTCCCGAGGAGGGGCCAACGGAAACAATGAGCAGTTCTTC
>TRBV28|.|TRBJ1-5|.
CASSPPRMARPQHF
TGTGCCAGCAGTCCTCCCCGGATGGCCCGACCCCAGCATTTT
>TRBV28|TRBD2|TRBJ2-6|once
CASSLLLAGGTGGANVLTF
TGTGCCAGCAGTTTATTGCTAGCGGGAGGGACTGGGGGGGCCAACGTCCTGACTTTC
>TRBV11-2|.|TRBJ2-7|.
CASSYEQYF
TGTGCCAGCAGCTACGAGCAGTACTTC
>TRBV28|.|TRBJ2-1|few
CASSLFKGNEQFF
TGTGCCAGCAGTTTATTTAAAGGCAATGAGCAGTTCTTC
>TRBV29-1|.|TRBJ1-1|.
CSVEVGNTEAFF
TGCAGCGTTGAGGTAGGGAACACTGAAGCTTTCTTT
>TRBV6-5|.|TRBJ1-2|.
CASSFDPTAGYTF
TGTGCCAGCAGCTTCGACCCCACCGCAGGCTACACCTTC
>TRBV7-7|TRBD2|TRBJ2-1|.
CASSAAGRGSGNEQFF
TGTGCTAGCAGCGCAGCGGGCCGCGGGAGTGGAAATGAGCAGTTCTTC
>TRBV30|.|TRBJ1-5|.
CAWSPGPNQPQHF
TGTGCCTGGAGCCCGGGGCCCAATCAGCCCCAGCATTTT
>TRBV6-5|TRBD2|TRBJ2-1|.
CASSPGLASNEQFF
TGTGCCAGCAGTCCAGGACTAGCGAGCAATGAGCAGTTCTTC
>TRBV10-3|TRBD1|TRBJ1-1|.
CAINKQGGDTEAFF
TGTGCCATCAATAAACAGGGGGGGGACACTGAAGCTTTCTTT
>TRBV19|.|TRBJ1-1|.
CASRTEANTEAFF
TGTGCCAGTAGAACAGAGGCGAACACTGAAGCTTTCTTT
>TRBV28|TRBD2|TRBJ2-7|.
CASSSGGPYEQYF
TGTGCCAGCAGTTCGGGGGGACCCTACGAGCAGTACTTC
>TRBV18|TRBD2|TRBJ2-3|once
CASSPPSGGDTQYF
TGTGCCAGCTCACCACCAAGCGGGGGGGATACGCAGTATTTT
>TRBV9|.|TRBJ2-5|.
CASSITLAERETQYF
TGTGCCAGCAGCATCACCTTAGCAGAACGGGAGACCCAGTACTTC
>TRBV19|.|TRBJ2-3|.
CASRYTDTQYF
TGTGCCAGTAGGTACACAGATACGCAGTATTTT
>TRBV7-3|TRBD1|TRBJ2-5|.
CASSPGQGASETQYF
TGTGCCAGCAGCCCGGGACAGGGGGCTTCAGAGACCCAGTACTTC
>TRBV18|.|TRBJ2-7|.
CASSPYYQPSYEQYF
TGTGCCAGCTCACCCTACTACCAACCATCCTACGAGCAGTACTTC
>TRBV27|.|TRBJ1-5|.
CASSPQSGTLGPAISPQHF
TGTGCCAGCAGTCCCCAATCCGGGACCCTGGGGCCAGCAATCAGCCCCCAGCATTTT
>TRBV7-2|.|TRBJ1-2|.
CASSLFGPGNAGGYTF
TGTGCCAGCAGCTTATTTGGGCCGGGAAACGCGGGAGGCTACACCTTC
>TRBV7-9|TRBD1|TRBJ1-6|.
CASSPARGKGLNSPLHF
TGTGCCAGCAGCCCGGCCAGGGGGAAAGGCCTAAATTCACCCCTCCACTTT
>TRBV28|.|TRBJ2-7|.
CASSTDRDTGRDRQYF
TGTGCCAGCAGTACGGACCGGGACACCGGGCGGGACAGGCAGTACTTC
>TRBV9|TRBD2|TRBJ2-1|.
CASSATGTSNNEQFF
TGTGCCAGCAGCGCAACCGGGACTAGCAACAATGAGCAGTTCTTC
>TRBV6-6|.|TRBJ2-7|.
CASRGYEQYF
TGTGCCAGCAGGGGGTACGAGCAGTACTTC
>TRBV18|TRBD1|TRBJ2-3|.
CASSPPGDRDKDTQYF
TGTGCCAGCTCACCCCCGGGGGACAGGGATAAAGATACGCAGTATTTT
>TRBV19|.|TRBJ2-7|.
CASSTGLKYEQYF
TGTGCCAGTAGTACGGGTCTTAAGTACGAGCAGTACTTC
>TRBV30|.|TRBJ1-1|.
CAWSPLRGTEAFF
TGTGCCTGGAGTCCTCTTCGGGGAACTGAAGCTTTCTTT
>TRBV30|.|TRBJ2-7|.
CAWSPQGEQYF
TGTGCCTGGAGTCCCCAGGGCGAGCAGTACTTC
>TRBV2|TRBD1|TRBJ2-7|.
CASSERTGPSYEQYF
TGTGCCAGCAGCGAACGGACAGGACCTTCCTACGAGCAGTACTTC
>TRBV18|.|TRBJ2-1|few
CASSPATGYSYNEQFF
TGTGCCAGCTCACCCGCGACGGGTTACTCCTACAATGAGCAGTTCTTC
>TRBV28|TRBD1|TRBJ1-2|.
CASSSDRDGYTF
TGTGCCAGCAGTTCGGACAGGGATGGCTACACCTTC
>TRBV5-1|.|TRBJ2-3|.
CASSSGTPSTDTQYF
TGCGCCAGCAGCTCCGGGACCCCTAGCACAGATACGCAGTATTTT
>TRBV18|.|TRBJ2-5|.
CASSPRWGEFAFETQYF
TGTGCCAGCTCACCACGTTGGGGGGAGTTCGCCTTTGAGACCCAGTACTTC
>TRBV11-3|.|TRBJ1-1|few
CASSPSANTEAFF
TGTGCCAGCAGCCCCTCGGCGAACACTGAAGCTTTCTTT